This T cell receptor beta chain stems from a study of blood T cell repertoires in COVID-19. Across the study: Sites across the United States, Italy and Spain contributed samples from acute and convalescent COVID-19. PBMCs, B-cell-depleted T cells, or T cells provided the cDNA or gDNA that made up the material.

Clones were read by immunoSEQ multiplex PCR, and TCRdb kept only the in-frame ones, dropping some. This table holds about 52,000 clones, about nine tenths found once. This CDR3 region has 13 residues. J was trimmed by 8 bases and V by 10 bases; bases with no gene match: 10. This TCR was recovered from a man at least 80 years old with active or convalescent COVID-19. Sequenced input: peripheral blood. The genes are TRBV12-3 or TRBV12-4 and TRBJ1-4, with 7 bases that match TRBD1. The CDR3: CANRRQGGEKLFF. CDR3 nucleotides: TGTGCCAACCGTCGACAGGGCGGGGAAAAACTGTTTTTT.